A selection of T cell receptor beta chains follows, all from one sample in a study of control samples from healthy donors and cancer patients. Profiling relied on immunoSEQ multiplex PCR, and the TCRdb table lists in-frame clones only, not all of them. Here the sample spans about 180,000 clones, 90% being singletons. Sequenced input: blood. The receptors come from a woman between 50 and 59 years old in good health. The CDR3 runs from the conserved cysteine through the conserved F or W. Fields, in order: CDR3 protein, CDR3 DNA, D gene, clone size, J gene, V gene. The D gene is left open where the match is weak. Clone size is shown for a subset of rows, as once, few, many or a class of expanded clone.

CASSPSWGGNQPQHF	TGTGCCAGCTCACCCTCTTGGGGGGGCAATCAGCCCCAGCATTTT	-	-	TRBJ1-5	TRBV18
CASSPGVFYEQYF	TGTGCCAGCAGCCCAGGGGTATTCTACGAGCAGTACTTC	-	once	TRBJ2-7	TRBV7-9
CASSDTGGLGGTEAFF	TGTGCCAGCAGCGATACAGGGGGGTTAGGCGGCACTGAAGCTTTCTTT	TRBD1	once	TRBJ1-1	TRBV7-3
CASSPGGLLEQYF	TGTGCCAGCAGCCCGGGGGGCCTCCTCGAGCAGTACTTC	-	-	TRBJ2-7	TRBV5-6
CAISDGMTNVLTF	TGTGCCATCAGTGACGGGATGACCAACGTCCTGACTTTC	-	-	TRBJ2-6	TRBV10-3
CASSRGPQNTEAFF	TGTGCCAGTAGTCGAGGACCGCAGAACACTGAAGCTTTCTTT	-	-	TRBJ1-1	TRBV19
CASSALTFSNYGYTF	TGTGCCAGCAGTGCCTTGACATTTTCTAACTATGGCTACACCTTC	-	-	TRBJ1-2	TRBV2
CASSVDSGRGETQYF	TGTGCCAGCAGCGTAGATAGCGGGAGAGGAGAGACCCAGTACTTC	TRBD2	-	TRBJ2-5	TRBV9
CASSPLARGSTDTQYF	TGTGCCAGCTCACCACTTGCGCGGGGTAGCACAGATACGCAGTATTTT	-	-	TRBJ2-3	TRBV18
CAWSRTGGIDGYTF	TGTGCCTGGAGTAGGACAGGGGGCATTGATGGCTACACCTTC	TRBD1	-	TRBJ1-2	TRBV30
CASSPTMEGLYGYTF	TGTGCCAGCAGCCCCACCATGGAGGGCCTCTATGGCTACACCTTC	-	-	TRBJ1-2	TRBV9
CASSYYDSYGYTF	TGTGCCAGCAGTTACTACGACAGTTATGGCTACACCTTC	-	few	TRBJ1-2	TRBV6-2/TRBV6-3
CASSHSGGSSGNTIYF	TGTGCCAGCAGCCACTCGGGCGGTAGCTCTGGAAACACCATATATTTT	-	-	TRBJ1-3	TRBV7-9
CAWSVPNLEQYF	TGTGCCTGGAGTGTACCTAACCTCGAGCAGTACTTC	-	once	TRBJ2-7	TRBV30
CASSLGTHGNQPQHF	TGTGCCAGCAGCCTGGGGACACATGGCAATCAGCCCCAGCATTTT	-	once	TRBJ1-5	TRBV5-6
CASSPVSSYEQYF	TGTGCCAGCAGCCCAGTCAGCTCCTACGAGCAGTACTTC	-	-	TRBJ2-7	TRBV7-9
CASSYSGVSTDTQYF	TGTGCCAGCAGTTACTCGGGCGTATCCACAGATACGCAGTATTTT	-	-	TRBJ2-3	TRBV6-5
CASSLEGEITEAFF	TGTGCCAGCAGCTTAGAGGGGGAGATTACTGAAGCTTTCTTT	-	-	TRBJ1-1	TRBV7-8
CATSRVIDGTADYGYTF	TGTGCCACCAGCAGGGTAATCGACGGGACGGCAGACTATGGCTACACCTTC	-	-	TRBJ1-2	TRBV15
CASSTPGEGGNQPQHF	TGTGCCAGCAGTACCCCAGGGGAAGGAGGCAATCAGCCCCAGCATTTT	-	-	TRBJ1-5	TRBV28
CASSASGNQPQHF	TGTGCCAGCAGTGCGAGTGGCAATCAGCCCCAGCATTTT	-	few	TRBJ1-5	TRBV6-4
CASSIGSGGIASTDTQYF	TGTGCCAGTAGTATTGGTAGCGGGGGGATCGCTAGCACAGATACGCAGTATTTT	TRBD2	-	TRBJ2-3	TRBV19
CASSPPMGSYGYTF	TGTGCCAGCTCACCCCCGATGGGAAGCTATGGCTACACCTTC	-	-	TRBJ1-2	TRBV18
CACQGQGIGNTIYF	TGTGCCTGCCAAGGACAGGGAATCGGAAACACCATATATTTT	TRBD1	-	TRBJ1-3	TRBV30
CASSLTGTVTYGYTF	TGTGCCAGCAGCTTAACGGGGACCGTTACCTATGGCTACACCTTC	-	-	TRBJ1-2	TRBV7-3
CASSQGIGQGVNEKLFF	TGCGCCAGCAGCCAAGGAATCGGTCAGGGGGTTAATGAAAAACTGTTTTTT	TRBD1	-	TRBJ1-4	TRBV4-3
CSASILGEEASGYTF	TGCAGTGCTAGTATTCTGGGGGAAGAAGCGAGCGGCTACACCTTC	-	-	TRBJ1-2	TRBV20-1
CASRGAANTGELFF	TGCGCCAGCAGGGGAGCGGCCAACACCGGGGAGCTGTTTTTT	-	once	TRBJ2-2	TRBV5-1
CASSTGQGYTDYGYTF	TGTGCCAGCAGCACGGGACAGGGCTATACGGACTATGGCTACACCTTC	TRBD1	-	TRBJ1-2	TRBV5-6
CASSFSGRNTEAFF	TGTGCCAGCAGCTTTTCAGGGCGCAACACTGAAGCTTTCTTT	-	-	TRBJ1-1	TRBV7-9
CASSVGPLQETQYF	TGTGCCAGCAGCGTAGGCCCCCTCCAAGAGACCCAGTACTTC	-	once	TRBJ2-5	TRBV9
CASSRFSGAEETQYF	TGCGCCAGCAGCCGTTTCAGCGGGGCCGAAGAGACCCAGTACTTC	TRBD2	-	TRBJ2-5	TRBV5-1
CASSVGELLAGPRLDVGTQYF	TGTGCCAGCAGCGTAGGGGAGTTGCTAGCGGGACCCCGATTGGACGTAGGTACGCAGTATTTT	TRBD2	-	TRBJ2-3	TRBV9
CASSPDMLSEAFF	TGTGCCAGCTCACCAGACATGCTGTCTGAAGCTTTCTTT	-	-	TRBJ1-1	TRBV18
CASSVSPTGGDEQYF	TGTGCCAGCAGCGTCAGCCCGACGGGAGGAGACGAGCAGTACTTC	TRBD2	-	TRBJ2-7	TRBV9
CASSLTNTEAFF	TGTGCCAGCAGCCTTACTAACACTGAAGCTTTCTTT	-	-	TRBJ1-1	TRBV3-1/TRBV3-2
CASTISGANVLTF	TGTGCCAGCACGATCTCTGGGGCCAACGTCCTGACTTTC	-	-	TRBJ2-6	TRBV7-3
CASSKRNRDRVHEQYF	TGTGCCAGCAGCAAACGAAATCGGGACAGGGTCCACGAGCAGTACTTC	TRBD1	-	TRBJ2-7	TRBV9
CASSFGTWTSGRSEQFF	TGTGCCAGCAGCTTTGGGACTTGGACTAGCGGGAGAAGTGAGCAGTTCTTC	TRBD2	-	TRBJ2-1	TRBV11-3
CATSDSFDRSLNEQFF	TGTGCCACCAGTGATTCCTTCGACAGAAGTCTGAATGAGCAGTTCTTC	-	-	TRBJ2-1	TRBV24-1
CASSRGVRDEQYF	TGTGCCAGCAGCCGAGGGGTCCGGGACGAGCAGTACTTC	-	-	TRBJ2-7	TRBV3-1/TRBV3-2
CASSQDLTSGADTQYF	TGTGCCAGCAGCCAAGATCTCACTAGCGGGGCAGATACGCAGTATTTT	TRBD2	-	TRBJ2-3	TRBV3-1/TRBV3-2